This TCR beta chain was sequenced during a study of T-cell reconstitution after alpha-beta-depleted transplantation in children. Study findings and constraints: T cells produced anew were the main source of T-cell counts and diversity one year after transplant. Some patients' high day-60 TCRbeta diversity was attributed to recipient cells surviving conditioning.

The table lists this clonotype with many counts. Its antigen is not known. J lost 4 bases, V lost 0 bases, and 2 bases had no gene match. Germline lookup yields CDR1 MNHEY and CDR2 SVGAGI. The CDR3 runs 15 residues. Unique molecular identifiers featured in how the TCRbeta library was prepared. TCRdb itself ran the PCR reads through MiXCR, one entry per CDR3 protein. The data show 200,000 to 250,000 distinct CDR3 sequences, about 11% seen once. The chain employs TRBV6-5 and TRBJ2-7; 11 bases fit TRBD1. This sample comprised PBMCs, obtained before TCRalphabeta/CD19-depleted stem cell transplant. This TCR came from a child under two years old with acute myeloid leukemia, due to receive a stem cell transplant. CDR3 DNA sequence: TGTGCCAGCAGTTACTCGGGGACAGGGGGGTACGAGCAGTACTTC. Translation gives CASSYSGTGGYEQYF.